Sequencing of this T cell receptor (beta chain) was carried out in a study of shared clonotypes between healthy human individuals. Study outcomes and limitations: Represented genetic and exposure-history diversity was restricted by having few donors.

Donation came from healthy HIV-negative adults that had no recent acute infections or vaccinations. Of note for this clone: What it recognizes is unknown.

DNA input for the unsorted PBMC replicate PCRs was roughly 300 ng, approximately 30,000 T cell genomes. Scientists sequenced DNA from unsorted PBMC on ten immunoSEQ deep assay plates. Here immunoSEQ multiplex PCR was the method, and the copy in TCRdb shows in-frame clones only, minus some. The sample lists 500,000 to 650,000 clones; around 76% were seen once. After removal of 3 bases from V and 8 bases from J, the junction contained 14 bases not matched to a gene. The length of the CDR3 is 17 residues. Germline CDR1 and CDR2: LNHDA and SQIVND (reference sequence). V gene TRBV19 combines with J gene TRBJ2-1; 9 nucleotides align to TRBD2. The source of this sequence is a woman aged 40 to 49 in good health. Some clones in this sample may be carry-over from other donors' samples. The sequencing sample was made of PBMCs. The CDR3 DNA is TGTGCCAGTAGTATTGGAGCTAGCGGGACGTTCCCTTATGAGCAGTTCTTC. Its protein product is CASSIGASGTFPYEQFF.